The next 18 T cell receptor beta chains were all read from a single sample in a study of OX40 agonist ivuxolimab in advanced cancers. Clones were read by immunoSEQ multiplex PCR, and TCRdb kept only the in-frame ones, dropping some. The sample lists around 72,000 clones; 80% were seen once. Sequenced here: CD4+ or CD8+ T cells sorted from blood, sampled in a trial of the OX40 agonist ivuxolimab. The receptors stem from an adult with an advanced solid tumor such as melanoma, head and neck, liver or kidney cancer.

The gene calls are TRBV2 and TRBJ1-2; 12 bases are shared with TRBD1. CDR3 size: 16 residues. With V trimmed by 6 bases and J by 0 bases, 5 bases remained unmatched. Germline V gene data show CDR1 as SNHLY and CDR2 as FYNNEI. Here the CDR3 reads CASSWGQGASNYGYTF. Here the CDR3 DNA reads TGTGCCAGCAGCTGGGGACAGGGGGCTTCTAACTATGGCTACACCTTC.

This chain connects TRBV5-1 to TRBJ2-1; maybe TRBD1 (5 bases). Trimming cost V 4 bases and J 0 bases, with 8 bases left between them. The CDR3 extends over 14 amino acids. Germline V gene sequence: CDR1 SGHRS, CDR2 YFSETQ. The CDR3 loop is CASSGQGSYNEQFF. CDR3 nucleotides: TGCGCCAGCAGCGGGCAGGGCTCCTACAATGAGCAGTTCTTC. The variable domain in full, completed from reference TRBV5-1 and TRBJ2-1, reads KAGVTQTPRYLIKTRGQQVTLSCSPISGHRSVSWYQQTPGQGLQFLFEYFSETQRNKGNFPGRFSGRQFSNSRSEMNVSTLELGDSALYLCASSGQGSYNEQFFGPGTRLTVL.

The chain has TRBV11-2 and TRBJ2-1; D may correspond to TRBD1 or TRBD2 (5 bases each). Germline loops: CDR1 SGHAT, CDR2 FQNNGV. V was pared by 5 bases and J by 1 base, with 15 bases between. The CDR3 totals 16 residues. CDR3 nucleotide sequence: TGTGCCAGCAGCCGGGGTGGGACGGGGTCCTACAATGAGCAGTTCTTC. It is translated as CASSRGGTGSYNEQFF.

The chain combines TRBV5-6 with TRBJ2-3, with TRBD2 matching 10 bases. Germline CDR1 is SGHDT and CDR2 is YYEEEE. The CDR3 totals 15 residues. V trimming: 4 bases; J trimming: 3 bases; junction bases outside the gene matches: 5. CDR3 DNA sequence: TGTGCCAGCAGCGCTGTGACTAGCGGGACAGATACGCAGTATTTT. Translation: CASSAVTSGTDTQYF.

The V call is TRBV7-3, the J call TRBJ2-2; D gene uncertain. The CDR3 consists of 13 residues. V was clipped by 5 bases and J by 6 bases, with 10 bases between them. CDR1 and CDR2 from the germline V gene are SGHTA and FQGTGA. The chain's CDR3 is CASSPRSAGELFF. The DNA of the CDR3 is TGTGCCAGCAGCCCCCGGAGTGCCGGGGAGCTGTTTTTT.

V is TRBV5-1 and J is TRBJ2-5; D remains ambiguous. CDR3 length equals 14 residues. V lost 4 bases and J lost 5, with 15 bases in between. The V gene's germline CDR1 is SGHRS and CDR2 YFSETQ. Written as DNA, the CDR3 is TGCGCCAGCAGCCTTATCAGGTTTGGGGAGACCCAGTACTTC. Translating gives CASSLIRFGETQYF.

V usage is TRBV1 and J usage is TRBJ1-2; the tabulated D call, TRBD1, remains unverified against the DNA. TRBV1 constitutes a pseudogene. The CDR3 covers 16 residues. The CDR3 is CTSSQESDSLSYGYTF. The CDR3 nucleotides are TGCACCAGCAGCCAAGAATCTGACAGCCTCTCCTATGGCTACACCTTC.

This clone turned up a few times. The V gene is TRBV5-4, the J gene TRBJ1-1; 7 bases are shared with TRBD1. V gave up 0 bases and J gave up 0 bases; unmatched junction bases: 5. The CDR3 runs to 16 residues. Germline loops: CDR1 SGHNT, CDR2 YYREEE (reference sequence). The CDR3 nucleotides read TGTGCCAGCAGCTTGGATCAGGGACAGATGAACACTGAAGCTTTCTTT. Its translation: CASSLDQGQMNTEAFF. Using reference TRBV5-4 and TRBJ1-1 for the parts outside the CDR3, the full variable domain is ETGVTQSPTHLIKTRGQQVTLRCSSQSGHNTVSWYQQALGQGPQFIFQYYREEENGRGNFPPRFSGLQFPNYSSELNVNALELDDSALYLCASSLDQGQMNTEAFFGQGTRLTVV.

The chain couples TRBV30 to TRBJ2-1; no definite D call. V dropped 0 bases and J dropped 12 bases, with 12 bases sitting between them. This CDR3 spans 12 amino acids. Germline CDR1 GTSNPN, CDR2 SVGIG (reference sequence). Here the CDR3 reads CAWSVRTPGQFF. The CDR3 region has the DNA TGTGCCTGGAGTGTACGGACGCCGGGGCAGTTCTTC.

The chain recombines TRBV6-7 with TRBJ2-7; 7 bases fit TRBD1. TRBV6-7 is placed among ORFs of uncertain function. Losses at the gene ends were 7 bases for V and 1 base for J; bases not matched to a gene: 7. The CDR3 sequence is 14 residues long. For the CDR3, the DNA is TGTGCCAGCAAGGGGGCAGGGGTGTCCTACGAGCAGTACGTC. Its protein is CASKGAGVSYEQYV.

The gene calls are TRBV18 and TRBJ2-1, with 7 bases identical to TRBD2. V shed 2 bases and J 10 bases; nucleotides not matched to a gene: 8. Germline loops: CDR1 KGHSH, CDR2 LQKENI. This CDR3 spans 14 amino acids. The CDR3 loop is CASSPVLAEEEQFF. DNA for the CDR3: TGTGCCAGCTCACCAGTTCTAGCGGAAGAGGAGCAGTTCTTC. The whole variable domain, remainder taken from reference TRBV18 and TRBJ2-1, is NAGVMQNPRHLVRRRGQEARLRCSPMKGHSHVYWYRQLPEEGLKFMVYLQKENIIDESGMPKERFSAEFPKEGPSILRIQQVVRGDSAAYFCASSPVLAEEEQFFGPGTRLTVL.

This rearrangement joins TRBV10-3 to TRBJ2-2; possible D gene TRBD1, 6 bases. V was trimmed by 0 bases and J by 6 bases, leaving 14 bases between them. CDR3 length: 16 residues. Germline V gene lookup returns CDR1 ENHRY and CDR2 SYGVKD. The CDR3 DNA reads TGTGCCATCAGTGAGTCGAAAGACAGGAAGTCCGGGGAGCTGTTTTTT. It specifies CAISESKDRKSGELFF.

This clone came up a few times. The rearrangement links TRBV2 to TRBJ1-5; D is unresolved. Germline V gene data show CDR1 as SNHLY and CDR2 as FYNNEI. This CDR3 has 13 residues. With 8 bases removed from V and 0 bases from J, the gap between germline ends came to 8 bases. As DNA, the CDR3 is TGTGCCAGCGCAGGAGATAGCAATCAGCCCCAGCATTTT. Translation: CASAGDSNQPQHF.

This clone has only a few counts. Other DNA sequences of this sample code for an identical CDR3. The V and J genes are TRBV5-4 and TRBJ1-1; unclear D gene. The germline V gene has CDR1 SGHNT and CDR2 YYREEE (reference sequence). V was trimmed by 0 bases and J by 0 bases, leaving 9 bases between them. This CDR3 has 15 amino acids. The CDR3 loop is CASSLGGGLNTEAFF. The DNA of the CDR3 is TGTGCCAGCAGCTTGGGAGGTGGCCTGAACACTGAAGCTTTCTTT.

The CDR3 loop reads CATSSRGLNYEQYV. The DNA of the CDR3 is TGTGCCACCAGCAGCCGGGGACTGAACTACGAGCAGTACGTC. The chain is built from TRBV15 and TRBJ2-7; possible D gene TRBD2, 6 bases. Trimming stripped 3 bases from V and 3 bases from J, with 12 bases between. Germline V lookup: CDR1 LNHNV, CDR2 YYDKDF (reference sequence). CDR3 length: 14 amino acids.

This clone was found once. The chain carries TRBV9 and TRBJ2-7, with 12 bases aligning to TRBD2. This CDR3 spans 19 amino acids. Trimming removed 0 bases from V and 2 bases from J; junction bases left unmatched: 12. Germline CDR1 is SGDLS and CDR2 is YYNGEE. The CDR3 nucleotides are TGTGCCAGCAGCGTAGCCCTAGCGGGGGGGTCACACCTCCCCTACGAGCAGTACGTC. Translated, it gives CASSVALAGGSHLPYEQYV.

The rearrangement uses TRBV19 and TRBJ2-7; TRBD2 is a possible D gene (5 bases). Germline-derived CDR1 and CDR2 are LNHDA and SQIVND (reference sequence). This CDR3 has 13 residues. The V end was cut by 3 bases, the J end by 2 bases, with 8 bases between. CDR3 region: CASSMRDTYEQYF. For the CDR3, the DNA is TGTGCCAGTAGTATGAGGGATACCTACGAGCAGTACTTC.

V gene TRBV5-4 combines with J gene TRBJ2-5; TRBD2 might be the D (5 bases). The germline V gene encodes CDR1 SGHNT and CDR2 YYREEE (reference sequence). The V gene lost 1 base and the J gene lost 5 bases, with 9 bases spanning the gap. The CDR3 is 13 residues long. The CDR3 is CASSLRPGETQYF. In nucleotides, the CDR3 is TGTGCCAGCAGCTTGCGGCCGGGGGAGACCCAGTACTTC.